These 14 T cell receptor beta chains were sequenced from one sample in a study of response to subunit inactivated influenza vaccine. Using its own MiXCR run on the RT-PCR reads, TCRdb lists one record per CDR3 protein. The sample holds 170,000 or so distinct CDR3 sequences, 9.5% to 12% seen once. The input for sequencing was CD8+ T cells sorted from PBMCs, taken about 24 months after vaccination. These receptors came from a man between 50 and 69 years old who received an inactivated influenza vaccine.

The genes are TRBV7-8 and TRBJ2-3; 9 bases map to TRBD2. Germline V gene lookup returns CDR1 SGHVS and CDR2 FQNEAQ. CDR3 length equals 18 residues. Trimming cost V 5 bases and J 0 bases; bases outside gene matches: 12. As DNA, the CDR3 is TGTGCCAGCAGCCTAGACACCGCCGGGACTAGCAGCACAGATACGCAGTATTTT. Encoded protein: CASSLDTAGTSSTDTQYF.

The V gene is TRBV27, the J gene TRBJ2-1, with 13 bases identical to TRBD2. The germline gives CDR1 MNHEY, CDR2 SMNVEV (reference sequence). This CDR3 comprises 16 residues. J was trimmed by 4 bases and V by 5 bases; bases with no gene match: 5. The chain's CDR3 is CASSRGTSGTYNEQFF. CDR3 DNA sequence: TGTGCCAGCAGTCGGGGGACTAGCGGGACGTACAATGAGCAGTTCTTC.

This clonotype was detected a few times. The V and J genes are TRBV28 and TRBJ1-5; D might be TRBD1 (6 bases). In germline, CDR1 is MDHEN, CDR2 SYDVKM. Trimming cost V 2 bases and J 5 bases, with 13 bases left between them. CDR3 size: 15 residues. The CDR3 bases are TGTGCCAGCAGTTTAAGGGGGGTTGGTGATCAGCCCCAGCATTTT. Amino acids: CASSLRGVGDQPQHF.

CDR3 DNA sequence: TGTGCCAGCAGTTTATTCGGGGCGGGGGCCTATGAGCAGTTCTTC. Translation: CASSLFGAGAYEQFF. This chain connects TRBV12-3 or TRBV12-4 to TRBJ2-1; D perhaps matches TRBD2 (7 bases). Trimming took off 2 bases at V and 8 bases at J, with 16 bases between the two ends. The CDR3 loop spans 15 amino acids.

This clonotype was recorded at least ten times. The genes are TRBV6-5 and TRBJ2-2; tentative D call: TRBD2 (6 bases). With 0 bases removed from V and 7 bases from J, the gap between germline ends came to 9 bases. The CDR3 is 14 residues long. Germline CDR1 MNHEY, CDR2 SVGAGI. Written as DNA, the CDR3 is TGTGCCAGCAGTTACTCGTGGGGAGGCGGGGAGCTGTTTTTT. Translated, it gives CASSYSWGGGELFF.

This clonotype was seen at least ten times. The chain recombines TRBV4-3 with TRBJ1-6; D not certain. The CDR3 totals 17 residues. CDR1 is LGHNA, CDR2 YSLEER, per germline. V lost 0 bases and J 4 bases, leaving 13 bases between the germline ends. The CDR3, as DNA: TGCGCCAGCAGCCAAGATCCGAAGATAACTTATAATTCACCCCTCCACTTT. This codes for CASSQDPKITYNSPLHF.

With respect to this clonotype: The junction and the germline gene differ at one end; a read error may be behind it. The CDR3 coding sequence is TGTGCCCGCAGTTTATACGGAGGGGGAACCGCTAACTATGGCTACACCTTC. This translates into CARSLYGGGTANYGYTF. This rearrangement joins TRBV12-3 or TRBV12-4 to TRBJ1-2, with D perhaps TRBD1 (6 bases). This CDR3 is 17 amino acids long.

The chain uses TRBV7-8 and TRBJ2-3; TRBD1 matches 7 bases. The CDR3 extends over 17 amino acids. The V segment lost 5 bases and the J segment 2 bases; nucleotides outside the gene matches: 13. Germline V CDR1 and CDR2: SGHVS, FQNEAQ. This CDR3 reads CASSRLGRQGYTDTQYF. The DNA of the CDR3 is TGTGCCAGCAGCCGATTAGGGCGACAGGGTTACACAGATACGCAGTATTTT.

The chain couples TRBV6-6 to TRBJ2-4; D unclear. There are 13 residues in the CDR3. V lost 2 bases and J lost 7, with 9 bases in between. The germline V gene has CDR1 MNHNY and CDR2 SVGAGI (reference sequence). The DNA for the CDR3 is TGTGCCAGCAGTTACGAACTTAATAACATTCAGTACTTC. It specifies CASSYELNNIQYF.

The J gene is TRBJ1-1, the V gene TRBV12-3 or TRBV12-4; no clear D gene. This CDR3 spans 13 amino acids. V dropped 3 bases and J dropped 3 bases, with 8 bases sitting between them. This CDR3 is CASSFGSYTEAFF. The CDR3 nucleotides read TGTGCCAGCAGTTTCGGGTCCTACACTGAAGCTTTCTTT.

This clonotype showed up just a few times. J is TRBJ2-2 and V is TRBV7-2, with D tentatively TRBD1 or TRBD2 (6 bases each). Germline V lookup: CDR1 SGHTA, CDR2 FQGNSA. The germline V and J ends were trimmed by 3 bases and 5 bases, with 13 bases remaining between them. The CDR3 has 15 amino acids. The CDR3 nucleotides read TGTGCCAGCAGCTTTCCGGGGGCGCGGACCGGGGAGCTGTTTTTT. Translating it yields CASSFPGARTGELFF.

The rearrangement joins TRBV6-1 to TRBJ2-7; D is unresolved. The V end was cut by 5 bases, the J end by 0 bases, with 11 bases between. CDR1 is MNHNS, CDR2 SASEGT, per germline. The CDR3 loop spans 14 amino acids. CDR3 bases: TGTGCCAGCAGTCACGCGGCGCCCTCCTACGAGCAGTACTTC. Residues: CASSHAAPSYEQYF.

J is TRBJ2-1 and V is TRBV9; TRBD2 agrees at 11 bases. With V trimmed by 4 bases and J by 7 bases, 19 bases remained unmatched. Germline V lookup: CDR1 SGDLS, CDR2 YYNGEE. This CDR3 comprises 19 residues. The CDR3 here is CASSHSGASGRPGGNEQFF. DNA for the CDR3: TGTGCCAGCAGCCATAGTGGAGCTAGCGGGAGGCCGGGGGGGAATGAGCAGTTCTTC.

This clonotype was counted at least ten times. One end of the junction fails to match germline, which may point to a read error. V is TRBV7-9 and J is TRBJ2-1; D remains ambiguous. The CDR3 runs 13 residues. In germline, CDR1 is SEHNR, CDR2 FQNEAQ (reference sequence). CDR3 protein: CASSLGRYNEQFF. In DNA form, the CDR3 reads TGTGCCAGCAGTTTAGGAAGATACAATGAGCAGTTCTTC. Together with reference TRBV7-9 and TRBJ2-1, the CDR3 gives the full variable domain: DTGVSQNPRHKITKRGQNVTFRCDPISEHNRLYWYRQTLGQGPEFLTYFQNEAQLEKSRLLSDRFSAERPKGSFSTLEIQRTEQGDSAMYLCASSLGRYNEQFFGPGTRLTVL.